This TCR beta chain was identified during a study of blood T cell repertoires in COVID-19. Overall study: Acute and convalescent COVID-19 specimens originated in the United States, Italy and Spain.

Assay: immunoSEQ multiplex PCR; the TCRdb copy retains only in-frame clones and omits some. The sample includes roughly 100,000 clones, approximately 80% of them seen just once. Germline V gene data show CDR1 as GTSNPN and CDR2 as SVGIG (reference sequence). The CDR3 is made up of 14 amino acids. With 6 bases clipped from V and 0 bases from J, the junction kept 3 bases outside the gene matches. The V call is TRBV30, the J call TRBJ1-3; 9 nucleotides match TRBD1. The sequenced sample consisted of peripheral blood. The TCR sequence derives from an elderly woman with acute or convalescent COVID-19. The CDR3, as DNA: TGTGCCTGTCAGACAGGGGGCTCTGGAAACACCATATATTTT. This translates into CACQTGGSGNTIYF.